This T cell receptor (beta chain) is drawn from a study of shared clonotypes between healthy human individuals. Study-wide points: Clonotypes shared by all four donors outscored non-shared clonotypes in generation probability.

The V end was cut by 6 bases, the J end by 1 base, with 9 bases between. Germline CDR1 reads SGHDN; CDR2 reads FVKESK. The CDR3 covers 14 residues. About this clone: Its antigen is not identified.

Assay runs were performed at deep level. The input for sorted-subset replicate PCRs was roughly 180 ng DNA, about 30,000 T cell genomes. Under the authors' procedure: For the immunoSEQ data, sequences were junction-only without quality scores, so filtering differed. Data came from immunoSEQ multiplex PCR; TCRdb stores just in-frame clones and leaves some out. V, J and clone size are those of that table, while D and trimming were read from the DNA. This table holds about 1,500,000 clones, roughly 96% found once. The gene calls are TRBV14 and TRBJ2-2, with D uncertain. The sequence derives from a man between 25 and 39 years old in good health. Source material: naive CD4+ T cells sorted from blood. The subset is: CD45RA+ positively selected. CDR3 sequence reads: CASSRTVNTGELFF. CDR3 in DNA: TGTGCCAGCAGTCGGACGGTGAACACCGGGGAGCTGTTTTTT.